A single sample is the source of the 25 T cell receptor beta chains below, sequenced in a study of OX40 agonist ivuxolimab in advanced cancers. Sequencing was performed with immunoSEQ multiplex PCR; in TCRdb, only in-frame clones are kept and a portion is missing. The sample includes about 50,000 clones, around 84% of them seen just once. This sample comprised CD4+ or CD8+ T cells sorted from blood, obtained in a trial of the OX40 agonist ivuxolimab. These receptors were taken from an adult with an advanced solid tumor such as melanoma, head and neck, liver or kidney cancer.

The chain combines TRBV11-3 with TRBJ2-5, with 8 bases matching TRBD1. Trimming cost V 5 bases and J 0 bases; bases outside gene matches: 2. The CDR3 is made up of 14 amino acids. CDR1 SGHNT and CDR2 YENEEA come from the germline V gene. The CDR3 loop reads CASSQGANQETQYF. CDR3 DNA sequence: TGTGCCAGCAGCCAGGGGGCAAACCAAGAGACCCAGTACTTC.

The chain is built from TRBV5-6 and TRBJ2-7; tentative D call: TRBD1 (5 bases). Trimming left V 0 bases short and J 2 bases short, with 9 bases between. Germline loops: CDR1 SGHDT, CDR2 YYEEEE. The CDR3 consists of 14 residues. CDR3 loop: CASSLGDRAYEQYF. CDR3 DNA: TGTGCCAGCAGCTTGGGCGACAGAGCCTACGAGCAGTACTTC.

This chain uses TRBV7-9 with TRBJ1-1, with 7 nucleotides matching TRBD1. CDR1 and CDR2 from the germline V gene are SEHNR and FQNEAQ (reference sequence). The junction had 5 bases not matched to a gene; V was cut back by 7 bases and J by 0 bases. The CDR3 extends over 14 amino acids. CDR3: CASIRGQMNTEAFF. CDR3 in DNA: TGTGCCAGCATCAGGGGACAGATGAACACTGAAGCTTTCTTT.

The CDR3 DNA reads TGTGCCAGCAGCTCGGACGTTGGACAGGGGGCAAGAACTGAAGCTTTCTTT. This encodes CASSSDVGQGARTEAFF. The chain carries TRBV7-9 and TRBJ1-1; 11 nucleotides align to TRBD1. The CDR3 has 17 amino acids. V gave up 4 bases and J gave up 5 bases; unmatched junction bases: 12. CDR1 and CDR2 (germline): SEHNR, FQNEAQ (reference sequence).

This clone was observed once. The CDR3 loop reads CAIQSPAGVSEQYF. The CDR3 DNA is TGTGCCATCCAATCCCCGGCAGGGGTGTCCGAGCAGTACTTC. The V call is TRBV10-3, the J call TRBJ2-7; TRBD1 is a possible D gene (6 bases). The CDR3 consists of 14 residues. The V gene lost 8 bases and the J gene lost 6 bases, with 20 bases spanning the gap. CDR1 and CDR2 (germline): ENHRY, SYGVKD.

This chain connects TRBV7-3 to TRBJ2-1, with TRBD2 matching 10 bases. CDR1 SGHTA and CDR2 FQGTGA come from the germline V gene. This CDR3 is built from 16 residues. J was trimmed by 7 bases and V by 1 base; bases with no gene match: 7. CDR3 bases: TGTGCCAGCAGCTTAAGGGGTCTAGCGGGGGCTAATGAGCAGTTCTTC. Its protein is CASSLRGLAGANEQFF.

J is TRBJ2-5 and V is TRBV2; D is possibly TRBD2 (6 bases). TRBJ2-7 matches the DNA end more closely, so the J call is doubtful. The CDR3 totals 13 residues. CDR1 and CDR2 from the germline V gene are SNHLY and FYNNEI. CDR3: CASSEREVYEQYF. The CDR3 nucleotides are TGTGCCAGCAGTGAAAGGGAGGTGTACGAGCAGTACTTC.

J is TRBJ1-2 and V is TRBV5-4; a weak D match, TRBD1 (5 bases). CDR3 length: 13 residues. The V gene lost 0 bases and the J gene lost 4 bases, with 7 bases spanning the gap. In germline, CDR1 is SGHNT, CDR2 YYREEE (reference sequence). CDR3: CASSLGQTYGYTF. The CDR3 DNA reads TGTGCCAGCAGCTTGGGACAGACCTATGGCTACACCTTC.

A single count supports this clone. This chain links TRBV10-3 with TRBJ2-7, with 9 bases fitting TRBD1. The CDR3 loop spans 17 amino acids. CDR1 ENHRY and CDR2 SYGVKD come from the germline V gene. J was trimmed by 2 bases and V by 5 bases; bases with no gene match: 13. The CDR3 DNA is TGTGCCATCAGTTCATTGTCCCGGGACAGGGCAACCTACGAGCAGTACTTC. This encodes CAISSLSRDRATYEQYF.

V usage is TRBV6-1 and J usage is TRBJ2-7; no firm D call. CDR1 and CDR2 from the germline V gene are MNHNS and SASEGT. The V and J ends lost 2 bases and 3 bases respectively, with 8 bases between them. This CDR3 region has 13 residues. The CDR3 DNA is TGTGCCAGCAGTGAAAGGTACAGCTACGAGCAGTACTTC. This codes for CASSERYSYEQYF.

This rearrangement joins TRBV10-2 to TRBJ2-1; tentative D call: TRBD2 (5 bases). Looked up from germline, CDR1 is WSHSY and CDR2 is SAAADI. The CDR3 runs 14 residues. Trimming shortened V by 10 bases and J by 0 bases, and 13 bases separated the two germline ends. This CDR3 is CATRQTSSYNEQFF. In DNA form, the CDR3 reads TGCGCCACCCGACAAACTAGCTCCTACAATGAGCAGTTCTTC.

The genes are TRBV5-1 and TRBJ1-4; TRBD1 matches at 9 bases. V lost 4 bases, J lost 5 bases, and 3 bases stayed unmatched. The CDR3 is made up of 14 amino acids. Germline loops: CDR1 SGHRS, CDR2 YFSETQ. This CDR3 is CASSPGQGNEKLFF. CDR3 coding DNA: TGCGCCAGCAGCCCGGGACAGGGCAATGAAAAACTGTTTTTT.

The CDR3 region has the DNA TGTGCCAGCAGCCCCCGGGGTATCACTGAAGCTTTCTTT. Amino acids: CASSPRGITEAFF. V gene TRBV6-1 combines with J gene TRBJ1-1; no reliable D call. V was cut by 6 bases and J by 4 bases, with 12 bases left in between. This CDR3 has 13 residues. From germline, CDR1 is MNHNS and CDR2 SASEGT.

This clone was detected a few times. The gene calls are TRBV6-4 and TRBJ2-6, with D maybe TRBD2 (5 bases). This CDR3 region has 16 residues. The V end lost 6 bases, the J end lost 3 bases, and 15 bases lay between the germline ends. The germline V gene encodes CDR1 MRHNA and CDR2 SNTAGT. The CDR3 sequence: CASSESPGLGANVLTF. As DNA, the CDR3 is TGTGCCAGCAGCGAAAGCCCAGGACTTGGGGCCAACGTCCTGACTTTC.

The J gene is TRBJ2-3, the V gene TRBV4-3, with 11 bases fitting TRBD2. V trimming: 4 bases; J trimming: 0 bases; junction bases outside the gene matches: 15. The CDR3 loop spans 20 amino acids. Germline CDR1 is LGHNA and CDR2 is YSLEER. The CDR3 DNA reads as TGCGCCAGCAGCCGCATAACCGGGACTAGCGGCTTTCCTAGCACAGATACGCAGTATTTT. Translating it yields CASSRITGTSGFPSTDTQYF.

The chain combines TRBV11-3 with TRBJ1-1; possibly TRBD1 for D (5 bases). The V end was cut by 4 bases, the J end by 2 bases, with 11 bases between. The length of the CDR3 is 14 residues. The germline V gene has CDR1 SGHNT and CDR2 YENEEA. This CDR3 is CASSSSGYNTEAFF. Written as DNA, the CDR3 is TGTGCCAGCAGCTCATCAGGGTATAACACTGAAGCTTTCTTT. Full variable domain (outside the CDR3, taken from reference TRBV11-3 and TRBJ1-1): EAGVVQSPRYKIIEKKQPVAFWCNPISGHNTLYWYLQNLGQGPELLIRYENEEAVDDSQLPKDRFSAERLKGVDSTLKIQPAELGDSAVYLCASSSSGYNTEAFFGQGTRLTVV.

Details on this clone: Additional DNA sequences in this sample encode the identical CDR3. The gene calls are TRBV9 and TRBJ1-1, with D hard to call. V lost 0 bases, J lost 0 bases, and 3 bases lay in between. From germline, CDR1 is SGDLS and CDR2 YYNGEE. This CDR3 is built from 13 residues. Written as DNA, the CDR3 is TGTGCCAGCAGCGTAGGTATGAACACTGAAGCTTTCTTT. Its protein product is CASSVGMNTEAFF.

This clone has only a few counts. This chain uses TRBV5-1 with TRBJ2-3; no firm D call. V was pared by 3 bases and J by 4 bases, with 3 bases between. The CDR3 extends over 11 amino acids. Germline V gives CDR1 SGHRS, CDR2 YFSETQ. The CDR3 region has the DNA TGCGCCAGCAGCTGGGCAGATACGCAGTATTTT. Its protein is CASSWADTQYF.

The chain recombines TRBV25-1 with TRBJ2-7; 10 bases match TRBD2. The J segment lost 4 bases and the V segment lost 4 bases, leaving 7 bases of the junction unmatched. This CDR3 comprises 15 residues. Per germline, CDR1 MGHDK and CDR2 SYGVNS. CDR3 sequence reads: CASSGKRGGLYEQYF. As DNA, the CDR3 is TGTGCCAGCAGTGGAAAGCGGGGGGGCCTTTACGAGCAGTACTTC.

This clone was observed a single time. The chain has TRBV27 and TRBJ1-2, with D possibly TRBD1 on 5 matching bases. From germline, CDR1 is MNHEY and CDR2 SMNVEV (reference sequence). The V end was cut by 4 bases, the J end by 4 bases, with 16 bases between. The CDR3 sequence is 15 residues long. The chain's CDR3 is CASSSRAGLGYGYTF. Written as DNA, the CDR3 is TGTGCCAGCAGTTCCCGGGCAGGGCTAGGCTATGGCTACACCTTC.

As DNA, the CDR3 is TGTGCCAGCAGCCCTGGGACAGCGAGGGATGGCTACACCTTC. Translation gives CASSPGTARDGYTF. The V and J genes are TRBV11-2 and TRBJ1-2; 7 bases fit TRBD1. Trimming removed 5 bases from V and 6 bases from J; junction bases left unmatched: 9. Germline V lookup: CDR1 SGHAT, CDR2 FQNNGV. The CDR3 consists of 14 residues.

The rearrangement links TRBV7-9 to TRBJ1-5; the match to TRBD1 covers 8 bases. The CDR3 length is 15 residues. Germline CDR1 SEHNR, CDR2 FQNEAQ (reference sequence). The trim removed 5 bases at V and 4 bases at J, leaving 7 bases unmatched. The CDR3 DNA reads TGTGCCAGCAGCCACACCGACAGGGGTAATCAGCCCCAGCATTTT. This codes for CASSHTDRGNQPQHF.

The chain uses TRBV27 and TRBJ2-2; 10 positions match TRBD2. The CDR3 sequence is 16 residues long. The trim removed 6 bases at V and 4 bases at J, leaving 8 bases unmatched. The V gene's germline CDR1 is MNHEY and CDR2 SMNVEV (reference sequence). CDR3 residues: CASRKREGLFTGELFF. The CDR3, as DNA: TGTGCCAGCAGAAAGCGGGAGGGCCTTTTCACCGGGGAGCTGTTTTTT.

This chain links TRBV5-1 with TRBJ1-4, with 8 bases matching TRBD1. V lost 1 base and J lost 8; bases outside the gene matches: 4. The germline gives CDR1 SGHRS, CDR2 YFSETQ. The CDR3 contains 14 residues. CDR3 sequence (DNA): TGCGCCAGCAGCTTGTCCGGACAGGGAGAAAAACTGTTTTTT. The encoded protein is CASSLSGQGEKLFF.

The chain links TRBV5-1 to TRBJ2-1; D is possibly TRBD1 or TRBD2 (5 bases each). Trimming took off 0 bases at V and 7 bases at J, with 17 bases between the two ends. There are 16 residues in the CDR3. Germline loops: CDR1 SGHRS, CDR2 YFSETQ. CDR3: CASSLAFGLGENEQFF. CDR3 sequence (DNA): TGCGCCAGCAGCTTGGCGTTTGGGTTAGGGGAGAATGAGCAGTTCTTC.